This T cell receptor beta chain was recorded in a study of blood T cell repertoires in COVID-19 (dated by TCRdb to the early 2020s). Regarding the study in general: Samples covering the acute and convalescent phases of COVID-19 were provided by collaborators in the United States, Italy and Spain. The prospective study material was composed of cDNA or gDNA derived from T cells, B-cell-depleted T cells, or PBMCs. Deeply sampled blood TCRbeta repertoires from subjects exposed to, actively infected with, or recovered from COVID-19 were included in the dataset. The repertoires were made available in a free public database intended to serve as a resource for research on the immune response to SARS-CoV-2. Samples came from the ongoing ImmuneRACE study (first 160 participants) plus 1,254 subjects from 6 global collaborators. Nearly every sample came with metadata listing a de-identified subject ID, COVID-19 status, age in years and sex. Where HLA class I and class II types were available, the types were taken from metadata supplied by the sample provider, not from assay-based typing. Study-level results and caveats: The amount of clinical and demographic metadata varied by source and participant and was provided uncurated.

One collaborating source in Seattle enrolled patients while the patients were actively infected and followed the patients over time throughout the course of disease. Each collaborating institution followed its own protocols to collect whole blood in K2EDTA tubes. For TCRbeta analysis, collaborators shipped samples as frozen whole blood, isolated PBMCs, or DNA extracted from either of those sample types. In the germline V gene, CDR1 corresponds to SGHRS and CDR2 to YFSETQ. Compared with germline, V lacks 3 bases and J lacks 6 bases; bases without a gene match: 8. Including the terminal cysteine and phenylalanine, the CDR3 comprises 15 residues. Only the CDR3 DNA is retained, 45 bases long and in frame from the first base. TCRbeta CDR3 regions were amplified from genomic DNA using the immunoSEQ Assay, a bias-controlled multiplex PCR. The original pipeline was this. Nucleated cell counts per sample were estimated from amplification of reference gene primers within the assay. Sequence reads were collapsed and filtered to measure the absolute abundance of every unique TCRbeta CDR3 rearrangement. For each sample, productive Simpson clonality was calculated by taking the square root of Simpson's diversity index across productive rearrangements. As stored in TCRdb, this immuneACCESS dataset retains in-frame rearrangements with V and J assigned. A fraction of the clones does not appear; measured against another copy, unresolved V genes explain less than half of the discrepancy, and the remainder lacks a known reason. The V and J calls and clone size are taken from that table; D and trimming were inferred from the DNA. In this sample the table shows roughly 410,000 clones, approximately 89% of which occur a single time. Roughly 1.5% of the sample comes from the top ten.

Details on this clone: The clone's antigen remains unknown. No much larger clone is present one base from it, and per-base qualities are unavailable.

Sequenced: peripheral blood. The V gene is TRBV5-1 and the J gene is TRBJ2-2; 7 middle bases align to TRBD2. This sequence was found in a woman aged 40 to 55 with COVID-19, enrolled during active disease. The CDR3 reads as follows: CASSSGAGVPGELFF. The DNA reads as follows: TGCGCCAGCAGCTCTGGGGCGGGAGTTCCCGGGGAGCTGTTTTTT.